This record covers a single T cell receptor beta chain. Its matching antigen is unknown. This entry is derived from a study of blood T cells in healthy people across ages. Study results and caveats: It was not possible, with unsorted PBMCs, to conclusively compare naive and antigen-experienced cells.

Peripheral blood was drawn, approximately 9.7 milliliters per donor. The CDR3 has 13 residues. The V end was cut by 2 bases, the J end by 1 base, with 7 bases between. The germline gives CDR1 DFQATT, CDR2 SNEGSKA (reference sequence). Next came a second PCR, run for about 7 to 12 cycles, which used a sample-barcoded 5' primer along with a J-beta primer mix. Each cDNA was tagged by a template-switch adaptor containing 12 random nucleotides. Each CDR3 protein is one row after TCRdb ran MiXCR on the 5' RACE reads. The top ten hold over 2% of the sample, which has 1.5 million to 2 million distinct CDR3 sequences, 49% seen once.

The sequence came from a middle-aged woman in good health. Sequenced material: blood. The J gene is TRBJ2-3, the V gene TRBV20-1; D is ambiguous. The DNA of the CDR3 is TGCAGTGCTAGACGGGCGCGCACAGATACGCAGTATTTT. It encodes CSARRARTDTQYF.